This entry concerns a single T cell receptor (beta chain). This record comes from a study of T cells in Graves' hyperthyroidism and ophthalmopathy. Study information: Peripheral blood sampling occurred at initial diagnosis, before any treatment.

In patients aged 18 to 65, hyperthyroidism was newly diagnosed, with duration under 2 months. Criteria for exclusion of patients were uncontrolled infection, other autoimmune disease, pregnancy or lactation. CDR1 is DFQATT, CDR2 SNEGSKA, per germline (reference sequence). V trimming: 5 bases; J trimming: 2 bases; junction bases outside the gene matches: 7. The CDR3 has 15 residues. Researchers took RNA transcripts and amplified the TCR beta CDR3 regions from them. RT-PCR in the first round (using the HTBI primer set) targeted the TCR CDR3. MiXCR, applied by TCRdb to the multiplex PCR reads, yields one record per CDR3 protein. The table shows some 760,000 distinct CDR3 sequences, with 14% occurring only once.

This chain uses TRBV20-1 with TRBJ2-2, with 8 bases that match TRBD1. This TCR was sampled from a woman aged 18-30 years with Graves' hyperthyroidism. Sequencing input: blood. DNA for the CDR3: TGCAGTGCTCGGAAGGACAGGGAAAACACCGGGGAGCTGTTTTTT. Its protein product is CSARKDRENTGELFF.